This T cell receptor beta chain was documented in a study of molecular identifiers for immune sequencing clone quantification. Generation of bulk TCR libraries relied on previously described methods and listed TCR primers. Using its own MiXCR run on the PCR reads, TCRdb lists one record per CDR3 protein. The profile shows some 89,000 distinct CDR3 sequences, 20% to 25% of them singletons. CDR1 SGHDN and CDR2 FVKESK come from the germline V gene. Trimming stripped 1 base from V and 8 bases from J, with 9 bases between. This CDR3 contains 13 residues. RNA fractions of 10%, 30% or 50% and about 19,000 to 1,100,000 sorted cells were the source of naive CD8 libraries. As CD8+CD4-CCR7+CD45RA+ cells, naive CD8 T cells were sorted.

The TCR sequence derives from a human donor in good health. Some libraries in this study had Jurkat cell RNA spiked in. The rearrangement links TRBV14 to TRBJ2-1; D call uncertain. Material: naive CD8+ T cells from blood, with Jurkat cell RNA spiked in. Subset of the sample: FACS-sorted CD8+CD4-CCR7+CD45RA+ naive T cells. The CDR3 region is CASSQGRWDEQFF. CDR3 DNA: TGTGCCAGCAGCCAAGGCAGGTGGGATGAGCAGTTCTTC.